One T cell receptor (beta chain) is described in this entry. Its antigen is still unknown. The data stem from a study of PD-1 blockade in classical Hodgkin lymphoma. Study results and limitations: By cycle point C4D1, TCR diversity had risen significantly in CD4+ cells (but not CD8+ cells). Newly diagnosed patients were reported to exhibit reduced baseline TCR diversity relative to healthy donors. Patients newly diagnosed and complete responders had comparable baseline diversity.

Here immunoSEQ multiplex PCR was the method, and the copy in TCRdb shows in-frame clones only, minus some. In the table there are 55,000 to 80,000 clones, more than 70% of which are singletons. Germline loops: CDR1 ENHRY, CDR2 SYGVKD. The CDR3 is 10 residues long. V gave up 11 bases and J gave up 5 bases, with 9 bases separating them. Every patient experienced relapse after autologous stem cell transplantation, and brentuximab vedotin exposure varied. The chain is built from TRBV10-3 and TRBJ2-5; D uncertain. This sample comprised peripheral blood mononuclear cells (PBMCs), obtained at baseline. The receptor's source is a human donor with classical Hodgkin lymphoma. CDR3 sequence: CASSGETQYF. The DNA of the CDR3 is TGTGCCTCATCCGGGGAGACCCAGTACTTC.